These 17 T cell receptor beta chains originate from one sample sequenced in a study of beta chain features in type 1 diabetes (dated by TCRdb to the late 2010s). Libraries came from the immunoSEQ multiplex PCR assay. The entire amount of isolated RNA was reverse transcribed using the High Capacity cDNA Reverse Transcription Kit, so the sequenced TCRB transcripts were expressed ones. In its TCRdb copy, this immuneACCESS table keeps in-frame sequences only and misses some clones. Where compared with another copy, unresolved V genes explain less than half of these, and the others have no known cause. The sample has 350,000 to 400,000 clones on record, more than 13% of them singletons. The top ten constitute under 0.02% of the sample. The sequencing sample was made of naive CD4+ T cells from blood. Explained via the paper, the cell subset or site label denotes: true naive CD4+ T cells. Receptors originate from a woman in her late teens or twenties in good health.

As concerns this clone: Other DNA sequences in the sample encode the same CDR3. The chain links TRBV28 to TRBJ2-7; 7 nucleotides line up with TRBD1. This CDR3 has 12 amino acids. Trimming took 6 bases from V and 3 from J; bases not matched to a gene: 2. In germline, CDR1 is MDHEN, CDR2 SYDVKM. This CDR3 reads CASRRQGYEQYF. The CDR3 DNA reads TGTGCCAGCAGAAGACAGGGCTACGAGCAGTACTTC.

This chain joins TRBV28 and TRBJ1-5; 9 bases are a match to TRBD1. After removal of 0 bases from V and 4 bases from J, the junction contained 1 base not matched to a gene. CDR1 and CDR2 (germline): MDHEN, SYDVKM. This CDR3 spans 15 amino acids. The CDR3 DNA is TGTGCCAGCAGTTTATGGGGACAGGGTAATCAGCCCCAGCATTTT. Translating it yields CASSLWGQGNQPQHF.

This clone was detected a few times. The chain uses TRBV14 and TRBJ1-1; D uncertain. V shed 1 base and J shed 9 bases, with 9 bases lying between them. Germline V gives CDR1 SGHDN, CDR2 FVKESK. The CDR3 spans 12 residues. The CDR3: CASSQATRKAFF. CDR3 nucleotides: TGTGCCAGCAGCCAAGCGACACGCAAAGCTTTCTTT.

The rearrangement joins TRBV30 to TRBJ1-2, with 9 bases lining up with TRBD1. J gave up 6 bases and V 2 bases, and 4 bases lay outside the gene matches. The CDR3 has 13 amino acids. Germline-derived CDR1 and CDR2 are GTSNPN and SVGIG (reference sequence). CDR3 in DNA: TGTGCCTGGAGTTCTAGGGACAGGGATGGCTACACCTTC. Its protein product is CAWSSRDRDGYTF.

The chain recombines TRBV28 with TRBJ2-7; D is perhaps TRBD2 (5 bases). The germline V and J ends were trimmed by 5 bases and 3 bases, with 14 bases remaining between them. The CDR3 loop spans 14 amino acids. CDR1 and CDR2 (germline): MDHEN, SYDVKM. The CDR3 protein is CASSHPTRGYEQYF. The CDR3 coding sequence is TGTGCCAGCAGTCATCCTACACGGGGCTACGAGCAGTACTTC.

The table lists this clone with a few counts. The chain couples TRBV7-3 to TRBJ1-5; perhaps TRBD1 as D (6 bases). Germline values: CDR1 SGHTA, CDR2 FQGTGA. V lost 6 bases and J 4 bases, leaving 13 bases between the germline ends. This CDR3 comprises 14 residues. CDR3 region: CASSPGQPNQPQHF. As DNA, the CDR3 is TGTGCCAGCAGTCCGGGACAACCAAATCAGCCCCAGCATTTT.

This clone was observed a few times. The chain is built from TRBV9 and TRBJ2-5, with 9 bases fitting TRBD2. This CDR3 comprises 16 residues. V lost 0 bases, J lost 5 bases, and 8 bases stayed unmatched. Germline CDR1 is SGDLS and CDR2 is YYNGEE. The CDR3 DNA reads TGTGCCAGCAGCGTAGCTGGAGCGGGAGGATGGGAGACCCAGTACTTC. Translating gives CASSVAGAGGWETQYF.

The genes are TRBV5-1 and TRBJ2-3; D might be TRBD2 (6 bases). The length of the CDR3 is 16 residues. V was shortened by 2 bases and J by 2 bases, with 15 bases between the two germline ends. Germline CDR1 reads SGHRS; CDR2 reads YFSETQ. The CDR3 DNA follows: TGCGCCAGCAGCTTAAAAGGGGCGGGAAACACAGATACGCAGTATTTT. Protein product: CASSLKGAGNTDTQYF.

This clone was picked up a small number of times. The chain couples TRBV28 to TRBJ2-7, with TRBD2 identical over 7 bases. The trim removed 6 bases at V and 3 bases at J, leaving 11 bases unmatched. The CDR3 runs 15 residues. In germline, CDR1 is MDHEN, CDR2 SYDVKM. The CDR3 loop reads CASSTAGAGNYEQYF. CDR3 coding DNA: TGTGCCAGCAGCACCGCGGGAGCTGGTAACTACGAGCAGTACTTC.

The chain recombines TRBV15 with TRBJ2-5; 10 positions agree with TRBD2. The CDR3 runs 16 residues. With V trimmed by 2 bases and J by 1 base, 4 bases remained unmatched. CDR1 and CDR2 (germline): LNHNV, YYDKDF (reference sequence). CDR3 in amino acids: CATSRLAGALQETQYF. CDR3 nucleotides: TGTGCCACCAGCAGACTAGCGGGAGCCCTCCAAGAGACCCAGTACTTC.

This rearrangement joins TRBV29-1 to TRBJ2-3; D possibly corresponds to TRBD2 (7 bases). The CDR3 is made up of 14 amino acids. Germline V gene data show CDR1 as SQVTM and CDR2 as ANQGSEA. The germline V and J ends were trimmed by 7 bases and 6 bases, with 20 bases remaining between them. The CDR3 DNA follows: TGCAGCGCGTCAGGGGCGGGAGCGGGGGATACGCAGTATTTT. It yields the protein CSASGAGAGDTQYF.

This clone was counted only a few times. J is TRBJ2-1 and V is TRBV5-1; the match to TRBD2 covers 9 bases. The CDR3 has 14 residues. In germline, CDR1 is SGHRS, CDR2 YFSETQ. V was clipped by 3 bases and J by 10 bases; unmatched bases: 8. The CDR3: CASSSGLAMGEQFF. Written as DNA, the CDR3 is TGCGCCAGCAGCTCGGGACTAGCAATGGGCGAGCAGTTCTTC.

V is TRBV7-2 and J is TRBJ2-7; 8 nucleotides match TRBD2. CDR3 length equals 18 residues. The germline gives CDR1 SGHTA, CDR2 FQGNSA. Trimming took 5 bases from V and 0 from J; bases not matched to a gene: 15. The CDR3 DNA follows: TGTGCCAGCAGCCCGCGTGGGGCTAGCGGGCAAAGCTCCTACGAGCAGTACTTC. Protein product: CASSPRGASGQSSYEQYF.

The V gene is TRBV7-9, the J gene TRBJ2-3; maybe TRBD1 (5 bases). The CDR3 covers 14 residues. Germline CDR1 SEHNR, CDR2 FQNEAQ (reference sequence). Trimming took off 5 bases at V and 3 bases at J, with 12 bases between the two ends. This CDR3 reads CASSPKKGTDTQYF. CDR3 sequence (DNA): TGTGCCAGCAGCCCCAAAAAGGGGACAGATACGCAGTATTTT.

The chain joins TRBV18 to TRBJ1-1, with D maybe TRBD1 (6 bases). Germline loops: CDR1 KGHSH, CDR2 LQKENI. This CDR3 is built from 14 residues. Trimming stripped 3 bases from V and 4 bases from J, with 12 bases between. The CDR3 is CASSPYEQGTEAFF. The DNA for the CDR3 is TGTGCCAGCTCACCGTACGAACAGGGCACTGAAGCTTTCTTT.

This clone was seen only a few times. The rearrangement joins TRBV2 to TRBJ2-5, with D possibly being TRBD2 (5 bases). CDR1 and CDR2 (germline): SNHLY, FYNNEI. This CDR3 is built from 12 residues. Trimming pared 7 bases from V and 0 bases from J, leaving 6 bases between. The CDR3, as DNA: TGTGCCAGCAACGGGGACCAAGAGACCCAGTACTTC. Protein sequence: CASNGDQETQYF.

The gene calls are TRBV30 and TRBJ2-4; 14 nucleotides match TRBD2. V lost 4 bases, J lost 0 bases, and 8 bases stayed unmatched. Germline CDR1 is GTSNPN and CDR2 is SVGIG (reference sequence). This CDR3 is 18 amino acids long. CDR3 loop: CAWTSTSGRAEAKNIQYF. For the CDR3, the DNA is TGTGCCTGGACCTCGACTAGCGGGAGGGCTGAAGCCAAAAACATTCAGTACTTC.